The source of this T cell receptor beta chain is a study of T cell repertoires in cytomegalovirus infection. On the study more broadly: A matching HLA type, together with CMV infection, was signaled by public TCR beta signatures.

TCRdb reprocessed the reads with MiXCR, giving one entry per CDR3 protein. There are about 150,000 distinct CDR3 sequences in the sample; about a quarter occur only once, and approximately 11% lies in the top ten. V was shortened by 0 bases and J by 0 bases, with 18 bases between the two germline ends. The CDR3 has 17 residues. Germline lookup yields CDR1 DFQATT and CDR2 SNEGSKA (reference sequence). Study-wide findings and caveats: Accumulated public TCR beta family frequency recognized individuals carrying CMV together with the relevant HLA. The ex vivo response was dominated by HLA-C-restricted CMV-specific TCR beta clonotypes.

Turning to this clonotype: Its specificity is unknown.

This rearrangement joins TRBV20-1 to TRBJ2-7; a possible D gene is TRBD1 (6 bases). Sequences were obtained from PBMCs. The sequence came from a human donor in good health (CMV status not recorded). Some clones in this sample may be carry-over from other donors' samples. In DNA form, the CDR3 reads TGCAGTGCTAGAGATAGTCCGGACAGCCGAAGCTCCTACGAGCAGTACTTC. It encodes CSARDSPDSRSSYEQYF.